Below, 29 T cell receptor beta chains from the same sample are listed, as sequenced in a study of cytomegalovirus exposure and HLA in healthy donors. The PCR had 60 Vbeta and 13 Jbeta primers. Repertoires were generated with immunoSEQ multiplex PCR, while TCRdb's copy carries only in-frame clones and drops some. The sample shows about 160,000 clones, approximately 88% of them seen only once. The sequenced sample consisted of PBMCs. These receptors all stem from a man aged 30 to 45 in good health and CMV-seronegative.

The V and J genes are TRBV29-1 and TRBJ2-1; 10 bases line up with TRBD2. This CDR3 is built from 13 residues. V shed 3 bases and J 8 bases; nucleotides not matched to a gene: 4. Germline V gene data show CDR1 as SQVTM and CDR2 as ANQGSEA. CDR3 bases: TGCAGCGTTGAGGCTAGCGGGGGTTATGAGCAGTTCTTC. This sequence encodes CSVEASGGYEQFF.

The chain carries TRBV7-2 and TRBJ2-7; D uncertain. From germline, CDR1 is SGHTA and CDR2 FQGNSA. This CDR3 has 18 residues. V lost 2 bases, J lost 3 bases, and 23 bases lay in between. The CDR3 DNA reads TGTGCCAGCAGCTTATCAGAGGTTGAAAACCCCCCTCTCTACGAGCAGTACTTC. This translates into CASSLSEVENPPLYEQYF.

The chain employs TRBV29-1 and TRBJ1-2; 7 nucleotides match TRBD1. The CDR3 has 14 amino acids. The V gene end was trimmed by 7 bases and the J gene end by 1 base; junction bases not matched to a gene: 9. In germline, CDR1 is SQVTM, CDR2 ANQGSEA. The CDR3 DNA is TGCAGCGCACGACCAGACAGGGATAACTATGGCTACACCTTC. It translates to CSARPDRDNYGYTF.

This chain uses TRBV30 with TRBJ1-1; a possible D gene is TRBD1 (5 bases). The ends were cut back, 8 bases at V and 4 bases at J, with 17 bases in the middle. CDR1 is GTSNPN, CDR2 SVGIG, per germline (reference sequence). CDR3 length equals 13 residues. CDR3 DNA sequence: TGTGCCCAGGGCGGCCAGGGATTCACTGAAGCTTTCTTT. Translated, it gives CAQGGQGFTEAFF.

Written as DNA, the CDR3 is TGTGCCAGCAGCCGGACTAGCGGGGGTCCCCGGGATACGCAGTATTTT. Residues: CASSRTSGGPRDTQYF. The chain uses TRBV7-9 and TRBJ2-3, with 13 nucleotides matching TRBD2. The V gene end was trimmed by 5 bases and the J gene end by 6 bases; junction bases not matched to a gene: 8. The CDR3 is 16 amino acids. CDR1 is SEHNR, CDR2 FQNEAQ, per germline (reference sequence).

The chain carries TRBV25-1 and TRBJ1-4; tentative D call: TRBD1 (6 bases). V gave up 3 bases and J gave up 8 bases, with 10 bases separating them. This CDR3 is built from 13 residues. Germline CDR1 is MGHDK and CDR2 is SYGVNS. The CDR3 nucleotides are TGTGCCAGCAGTGAGGGGGCGCGAGAAAAACTGTTTTTT. This translates into CASSEGAREKLFF.

The chain joins TRBV5-1 to TRBJ2-1; 14 nucleotides align to TRBD2. Germline values: CDR1 SGHRS, CDR2 YFSETQ. Losses at the gene ends were 4 bases for V and 7 bases for J; bases not matched to a gene: 4. The CDR3 extends over 15 amino acids. DNA of the CDR3: TGCGCCAGCAGCCTGCGACTAGCGGGAGGGAATGAGCAGTTCTTC. Its protein is CASSLRLAGGNEQFF.

This clone was seen a single time. The V and J genes are TRBV4-1 and TRBJ2-1; no clear D gene. This CDR3 region has 15 residues. Germline CDR1 reads MGHRA; CDR2 reads YSYEKL. V shed 1 base and J shed 5 bases, with 12 bases lying between them. The CDR3 loop reads CASSQVGRSDNEQFF. The CDR3 DNA reads TGCGCCAGCAGCCAAGTAGGCAGGTCCGACAATGAGCAGTTCTTC.

The CDR3: CASSPGPFGQGGYGYTF. In nucleotides, the CDR3 is TGTGCCAGCTCACCCGGACCTTTTGGACAGGGCGGATATGGCTACACCTTC. This chain links TRBV18 with TRBJ1-2; 8 bases agree with TRBD1. This CDR3 region has 17 residues. From germline, CDR1 is KGHSH and CDR2 LQKENI. The J segment lost 5 bases and the V segment lost 3 bases, leaving 14 bases of the junction unmatched.

In DNA form, the CDR3 reads TGTGCCTGGAGCAGGGTTAGCAATCAGCCCCAGCATTTT. Its translation: CAWSRVSNQPQHF. The chain combines TRBV30 with TRBJ1-5; D perhaps matches TRBD1 (5 bases). The length of the CDR3 is 13 residues. CDR1 GTSNPN and CDR2 SVGIG come from the germline V gene (reference sequence). V lost 3 bases, J lost 0 bases, and 6 bases lay in between.

V usage is TRBV28 and J usage is TRBJ1-1; 9 bases agree with TRBD1. Trimming took 3 bases from V and 11 from J; bases not matched to a gene: 10. The CDR3 loop spans 14 amino acids. In germline, CDR1 is MDHEN, CDR2 SYDVKM. CDR3 in DNA: TGTGCCAGCAGTTTTGACAGGGGGACCTCGTTGGCTTTCTTT. It translates to CASSFDRGTSLAFF.

The V and J genes are TRBV2 and TRBJ1-1; the match to TRBD1 covers 9 bases. Germline lookup yields CDR1 SNHLY and CDR2 FYNNEI. The CDR3 extends over 15 amino acids. The V and J ends lost 4 bases and 0 bases, in that order; junction bases with no gene match: 3. For the CDR3, the DNA is TGTGCCAGCAGTGGATGGGACAGGGTGAACACTGAAGCTTTCTTT. Protein sequence: CASSGWDRVNTEAFF.

In this sample, this clone turned up once. One end of the junction fails to match germline, which may point to a read error. The same CDR3 can be traced to other DNA sequences in this sample. The chain is built from TRBV5-1 and TRBJ2-6; TRBD1 matches 8 bases. This CDR3 has 16 amino acids. CDR1 is SGHRS, CDR2 YFSETQ, per germline. The CDR3 coding sequence is TGCGCCAGCAGTTTGGCAGGGGGCTCTGGGGCCAACGTCCTGACCTTC. Protein: CASSLAGGSGANVLTF.

This chain joins TRBV6-1 and TRBJ1-1, with unresolved D. Deletions cut 3 bases from V and 7 bases from J, with 6 bases between. This CDR3 has 11 amino acids. The germline V gene encodes CDR1 MNHNS and CDR2 SASEGT. The CDR3 sequence: CASSDRGEAFF. The CDR3 DNA reads TGTGCCAGCAGTGACAGAGGTGAAGCTTTCTTT.

This chain joins TRBV7-2 and TRBJ1-5; perhaps TRBD1 as D (6 bases). The CDR3 length is 16 residues. The V gene's germline CDR1 is SGHTA and CDR2 FQGNSA. Trimming pared 5 bases from V and 0 bases from J, leaving 14 bases between. In DNA form, the CDR3 reads TGTGCCAGCAGCGATCAACAGGGAGTTAGCAATCAGCCCCAGCATTTT. Encoded protein: CASSDQQGVSNQPQHF.

The CDR3 reads CASSPSTRVGNQPQHF. The CDR3, as DNA: TGTGCCAGCAGCCCGTCCACTAGGGTAGGCAATCAGCCCCAGCATTTT. The rearrangement links TRBV4-2 to TRBJ1-5, with D unclear. CDR3 length equals 16 residues. Germline V lookup: CDR1 LGHNA, CDR2 YNFKEQ. V lost 4 bases, J lost 2 bases, and 15 bases lay in between.

The chain links TRBV5-1 to TRBJ2-1; 7 bases align to TRBD1. The V gene's germline CDR1 is SGHRS and CDR2 YFSETQ. CDR3 length equals 16 residues. Trimming removed 4 bases from V and 5 bases from J; junction bases left unmatched: 12. The chain's CDR3 is CASSTQRRDRHNEQFF. Written as DNA, the CDR3 is TGCGCCAGCAGCACCCAACGCAGGGACAGACACAATGAGCAGTTCTTC.

V and J are TRBV29-1 and TRBJ2-1; D not certain. The CDR3 contains 12 residues. Trimming pared 7 bases from V and 7 bases from J, leaving 14 bases between. Per the germline V gene, CDR1 is SQVTM and CDR2 is ANQGSEA. CDR3 in DNA: TGCAGCGCCCGAACCCACAGAAATGAGCAGTTCTTC. This codes for CSARTHRNEQFF.

The chain joins TRBV28 to TRBJ1-2; D is unresolved. This CDR3 has 12 amino acids. Per germline, CDR1 MDHEN and CDR2 SYDVKM. The CDR3 loop is CASSRVIYGYTF. In DNA form, the CDR3 reads TGTGCATCCTCCCGGGTAATCTATGGCTACACCTTC.

This chain links TRBV28 with TRBJ2-3, with 8 bases matching TRBD2. In germline, CDR1 is MDHEN, CDR2 SYDVKM. Losses at the gene ends were 5 bases for V and 2 bases for J; bases not matched to a gene: 6. There are 15 residues in the CDR3. The CDR3 DNA is TGTGCCAGCAGTCCTCGCGGGGGGTTCACAGATACGCAGTATTTT. It codes for CASSPRGGFTDTQYF.

The V gene is TRBV7-8, the J gene TRBJ1-4; the match to TRBD1 covers 8 bases. The CDR3 extends over 13 amino acids. CDR1 and CDR2 (germline): SGHVS, FQNEAQ. V gave up 7 bases and J gave up 6 bases; unmatched junction bases: 4. This chain's CDR3 is CASTRDRHEKLFF. CDR3 DNA: TGTGCCAGCACCAGGGACAGGCATGAAAAACTGTTTTTT.

The chain carries TRBV7-9 and TRBJ1-2; D is uncertain. V gave up 5 bases and J gave up 5 bases, with 15 bases separating them. The germline V gene has CDR1 SEHNR and CDR2 FQNEAQ (reference sequence). This CDR3 is 14 amino acids long. The CDR3, as DNA: TGTGCCAGCAGCCCTCTGGGCAGCCAGTATGGCTACACCTTC. Translated: CASSPLGSQYGYTF.

The chain links TRBV19 to TRBJ1-4; 9 nucleotides agree with TRBD1. Trimming at V came to 5 bases and at J to 6 bases, leaving 4 bases not matched to a gene. The V gene's germline CDR1 is LNHDA and CDR2 SQIVND (reference sequence). The CDR3 consists of 14 residues. The CDR3 bases are TGTGCCAGTAGTTCACAGGGGGCGCATGAAAAACTGTTTTTT. Protein product: CASSSQGAHEKLFF.

The J gene is TRBJ2-7, the V gene TRBV19, with 8 bases aligning to TRBD1. V was pared by 0 bases and J by 3 bases, with 7 bases of the junction left unmatched. The length of the CDR3 is 16 residues. Germline CDR1 LNHDA, CDR2 SQIVND (reference sequence). The CDR3 nucleotides are TGTGCCAGTAGTATAGATCGTGGGACAGGCTACTACGAGCAGTACTTC. This codes for CASSIDRGTGYYEQYF.

The sample holds one count of this clone. J is TRBJ2-2 and V is TRBV6-5; D is possibly TRBD2 (6 bases). The germline V gene has CDR1 MNHEY and CDR2 SVGAGI. Trimming cost V 6 bases and J 1 base, with 6 bases left between them. The CDR3 is made up of 13 amino acids. The CDR3 reads CASSGGNTGELFF. DNA for the CDR3: TGTGCCAGCAGCGGGGGGAACACCGGGGAGCTGTTTTTT.

J is TRBJ2-7 and V is TRBV14; D gene ambiguous. V was cut by 0 bases and J by 0 bases, with 3 bases left in between. In germline, CDR1 is SGHDN, CDR2 FVKESK. The CDR3 runs to 13 residues. The CDR3 DNA reads as TGTGCCAGCAGCCAAGACATCTCCTACGAGCAGTACTTC. Translation gives CASSQDISYEQYF. The full variable domain, its missing parts supplied by reference TRBV14 and TRBJ2-7, is EAGVTQFPSHSVIEKGQTVTLRCDPISGHDNLYWYRRVMGKEIKFLLHFVKESKQDESGMPNNRFLAERTGGTYSTLKVQPAELEDSGVYFCASSQDISYEQYFGPGTRLTVT.

The DNA for the CDR3 is TGTGCCAGCAGCCTTGACTCGCGAGGCTACACCTTC. It specifies CASSLDSRGYTF. V is TRBV28 and J is TRBJ1-2; no clear D. The CDR3 is 12 amino acids. Germline V gene sequence: CDR1 MDHEN, CDR2 SYDVKM. Trimming shortened V by 6 bases and J by 8 bases, and 13 bases separated the two germline ends.

This rearrangement joins TRBV10-3 to TRBJ2-1; 10 nucleotides match TRBD2. CDR1 and CDR2 from the germline V gene are ENHRY and SYGVKD. V lost 4 bases to trimming and J lost 8 bases; unmatched junction nucleotides: 5. The CDR3 contains 14 residues. Written as DNA, the CDR3 is TGTGCCATCAGTGTGTCTAGCGGGAGAGATGAGCAGTTCTTC. It codes for CAISVSSGRDEQFF.

The genes are TRBV5-1 and TRBJ2-3; maybe TRBD1 (5 bases). The germline CDR1 and CDR2 sequences are SGHRS and YFSETQ. This CDR3 contains 16 residues. The ends were cut back, 4 bases at V and 4 bases at J, with 19 bases in the middle. CDR3: CASSPTVGAGPDTQYF. For the CDR3, the DNA is TGCGCCAGCAGCCCGACAGTTGGGGCAGGGCCAGATACGCAGTATTTT.